This T cell receptor beta chain was captured in a study of immunodeficiency (dated by TCRdb to about 2019). Looking at the study overall: To search for oligoclonality and VDJ recombination defects, the researchers carried out a repertoire analysis. Here is what the overall study found, with its caveats: Based on top-100 and total clonotype frequencies, severe oligoclonality showed up in patient CD8+ T cells, whereas patient CD4+ T cells did not show severe oligoclonality. In entropy comparisons, n=3 (open circles) was shown for patients versus healthy controls, and a thymic development effect was only suggested as possible. Compared with control CD8+ T cells, patient CD8+ T cells had restricted TRB V-J pairing and reduced productive entropy.

After extraction using the QIAamp DNA Blood Mini Kit, genomic DNA was sent off for immunoSEQ repertoire analysis. Multiplex PCR was used to amplify CDR3 regions from a standard amount of genomic DNA template. The PCR products underwent sequencing on an Illumina platform. The study's own analysis went as follows. Sequences were aligned to a reference, with V, D and J gene definitions taken from IMGT. To eliminate PCR and sequencing errors, a nearest-neighbor clustering algorithm combined closely related sequences. V, D and J usage in productive unique and total sequences was analyzed using ImmunoSEQ Analyzer tools and R version 3.6.1. TCRdb took this table from immuneACCESS and kept in-frame rearrangements with V and J called. Such tables lack part of the clones; where checked against another copy, unresolved V genes explain under half of the gap, and the rest is unexplained. V, J and clone size reflect that table, while D and trimming were determined from the DNA. The sample contains 3,400 or so clones, approximately 89% of them found a single time. 9.5% to 15% of the sample lies in the top ten.

Before TCR sequencing, CD3+CD8+ T cells were sorted out of fresh PBMCs. V is shortened by 4 bases, J by 1 base, and the region joining them spans 11 bases. Via the germline V gene, CDR1 is SGHRS and CDR2 YFSETQ. Spanning cysteine to phenylalanine, the CDR3 consists of 14 amino acids. The only DNA kept is the CDR3, 42 bases in frame from the first base. For this clone: The target of this receptor is not known. No base qualities exist here, and no much larger clone lies one base off it.

This receptor was identified in a human donor in good health. The chain was built from TRBV5-1 and TRBJ1-2; the D gene cannot be resolved reliably. Sequencing was carried out using CD8+ T cells from blood. The DNA sequence is given as TGCGCCAGCAGCCCGGAAGACATTAACTATGGCTACACCTTC. Its coded protein is CASSPEDINYGYTF.